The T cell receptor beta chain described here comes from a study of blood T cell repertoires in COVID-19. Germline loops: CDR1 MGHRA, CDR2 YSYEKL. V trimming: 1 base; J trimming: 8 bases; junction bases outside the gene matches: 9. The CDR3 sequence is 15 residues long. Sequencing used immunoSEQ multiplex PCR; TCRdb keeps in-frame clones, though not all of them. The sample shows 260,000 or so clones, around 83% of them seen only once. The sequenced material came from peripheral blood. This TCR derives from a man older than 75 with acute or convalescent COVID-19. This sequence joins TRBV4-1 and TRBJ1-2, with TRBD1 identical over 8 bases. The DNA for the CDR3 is TGCGCCAGCAGCCAAGTCGCCGGACAGGGTAGGGGCTACACCTTC. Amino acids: CASSQVAGQGRGYTF.